This T cell receptor beta chain was identified during a study of OX40 agonist ivuxolimab in advanced cancers. Looking at the study overall: In three patients, partial responses were observed, one with hepatocellular carcinoma and two with cutaneous melanoma.

Sampled blood was obtained at baseline, cycle 4 day 1, and cycle 7 day 1. Libraries were prepared by immunoSEQ multiplex PCR; TCRdb keeps only in-frame clonotypes and omits some of them. The table shows 23,000 or so clones, with roughly 84% occurring only once. Source: CD4+ or CD8+ T cells sorted from blood, taken in a trial of the OX40 agonist ivuxolimab. The source is an adult with an advanced solid tumor such as melanoma, head and neck, liver or kidney cancer.

CDR3 sequence reads: CASSARGSSYNEQFF. CDR3 sequence (DNA): TGTGCCAGCAGTGCGAGAGGGAGCTCCTACAATGAGCAGTTCTTC. The chain joins TRBV6-1 to TRBJ2-1; D possibly corresponds to TRBD2 (5 bases). The germline gives CDR1 MNHNS, CDR2 SASEGT. The CDR3 has 15 residues. Trimming cost V 4 bases and J 0 bases, with 10 bases left between them.